This T cell receptor (beta chain) came from a study of neoadjuvant anti-PD-1 for oral cavity cancer. The overall study: Patients mostly received three to four biweekly nivolumab doses at 3 mg/kg before surgery. Study-wide findings and caveats: Each response group had just a few patients in TCR analyses.

The time point is: after neoadjuvant nivolumab, at surgical resection. CDR1 and CDR2 from the germline V gene are ENHRY and SYGVKD. This CDR3 contains 13 residues. V was clipped by 4 bases and J by 4 bases, with 11 bases between them. Repertoires were generated with immunoSEQ multiplex PCR, while TCRdb's copy carries only in-frame clones and drops some. The sample lists about 68,000 clones, 70% to 90% seen once, with roughly 3.4% in the top ten. About this clone itself: What it recognizes is unknown.

The TCR comes from a person aged 40-85 years with oral cavity squamous cell carcinoma. This material consisted of PBMCs, taken after nivolumab (anti-PD-1) treatment. This chain joins TRBV10-3 and TRBJ2-7; D unresolved. This CDR3 is CAISAPGLYEQYF. CDR3 nucleotides: TGTGCCATCAGTGCCCCGGGCTTGTACGAGCAGTACTTC.